Described below is a single TCR beta chain sequence and its context. Its cognate antigen is unknown. The ends were cut back, 2 bases at V and 8 bases at J, with 15 bases in the middle. Germline V gene lookup returns CDR1 GTSNPN and CDR2 SVGIG (reference sequence). CDR3 length: 13 amino acids. PCR used 60 Vbeta primers and 13 Jbeta primers. Profiled with immunoSEQ multiplex PCR; TCRdb holds only in-frame clones, not every one. The sample consists of approximately 180,000 clones, 70% to 90% of them appearing once. The sample comes from a study of cytomegalovirus exposure and HLA in healthy donors. Whole-study results and caveats: A few CMV-associated chains proved CMV antigen-specific in vitro.

The TCR was taken from a girl aged 10-17 years in good health and CMV-seropositive. This rearrangement joins TRBV30 to TRBJ1-1; D uncertain. The material sequenced was PBMCs. CDR3 nucleotide sequence: TGTGCCTGGAGTAGTGAGGTCGGGAACGAAGCTTTCTTT. Translated: CAWSSEVGNEAFF.